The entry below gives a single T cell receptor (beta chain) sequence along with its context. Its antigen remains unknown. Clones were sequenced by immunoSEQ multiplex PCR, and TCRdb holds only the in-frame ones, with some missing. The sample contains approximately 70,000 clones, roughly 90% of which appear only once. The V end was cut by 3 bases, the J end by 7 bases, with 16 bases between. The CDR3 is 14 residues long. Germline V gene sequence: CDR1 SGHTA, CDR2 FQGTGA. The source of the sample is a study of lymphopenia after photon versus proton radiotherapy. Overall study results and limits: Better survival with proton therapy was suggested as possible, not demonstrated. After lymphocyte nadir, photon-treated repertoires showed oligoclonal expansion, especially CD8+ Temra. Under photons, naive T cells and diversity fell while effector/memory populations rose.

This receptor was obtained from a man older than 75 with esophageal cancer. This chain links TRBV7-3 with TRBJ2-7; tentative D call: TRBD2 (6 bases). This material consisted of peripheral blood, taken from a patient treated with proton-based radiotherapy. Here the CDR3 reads CASSFQPGVGEQYF. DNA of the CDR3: TGTGCCAGCAGCTTCCAACCGGGGGTGGGTGAGCAGTACTTC. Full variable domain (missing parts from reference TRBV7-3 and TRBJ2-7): GAGVSQTPSNKVTEKGKYVELRCDPISGHTALYWYRQSLGQGPEFLIYFQGTGAADDSGLPNDRFFAVRPEGSVSTLKIQRTERGDSAVYLCASSFQPGVGEQYFGPGTRLTVT.